This is a list of T cell receptor beta chains from one sample in a study of OX40 agonist ivuxolimab in advanced cancers. Only in-frame clones appear in the TCRdb table, and some are missing; sequencing was by immunoSEQ multiplex PCR. Of roughly 34,000 clones listed, approximately 89% are singletons. The specimen comprised CD4+ or CD8+ T cells sorted from blood, sampled in a trial of the OX40 agonist ivuxolimab. Receptors originate from an adult with an advanced solid tumor such as melanoma, head and neck, liver or kidney cancer. Both conserved end residues are part of each CDR3. Each record gives: D gene, J gene, clone size, V gene, CDR3 protein, CDR3 DNA. D genes are given only for firm matches. Part of the rows lack a size; the others show once, few, many or a class for expanded clones.

>TRBD1|TRBJ1-2|.|TRBV19
CASTTGSRGGYGYTF
TGTGCCAGTACGACAGGGAGTCGAGGAGGTTATGGCTACACCTTC
>.|TRBJ2-5|.|TRBV7-9
CASSLVGGKQETQYF
TGTGCCAGCAGCTTAGTAGGCGGGAAACAAGAGACCCAGTACTTC
>.|TRBJ1-1|.|TRBV9
CASSVGWAGNTEAFF
TGTGCCAGCAGCGTAGGATGGGCAGGAAACACTGAAGCTTTCTTT
>.|TRBJ2-1|.|TRBV28
CASTEEGVDEQFF
TGTGCCAGTACTGAAGAGGGAGTGGATGAGCAGTTCTTC
>.|TRBJ2-5|.|TRBV2
CASSELETQYF
TGTGCCAGCAGTGAATTGGAGACCCAGTACTTC
>.|TRBJ1-6|.|TRBV6-5
CARVIPNSPLHF
TGTGCCAGGGTGATCCCCAATTCACCCCTCCACTTT
>TRBD2|TRBJ2-5|few|TRBV5-4
CASSLGAGGPGTQYF
TGTGCCAGCAGCTTGGGAGCGGGAGGGCCCGGGACCCAGTACTTC
>.|TRBJ1-1|.|TRBV7-2
CASSSRGAPTEAFF
TGTGCCAGCAGCTCAAGAGGGGCGCCGACTGAAGCTTTCTTT
>TRBD1|TRBJ1-6|.|TRBV27
CASSPRQGSNSPLHF
TGTGCCAGCAGTCCCAGACAGGGTTCCAATTCACCCCTCCACTTT
>.|TRBJ2-7|.|TRBV27
CASSWGTLYEQYF
TGTGCCAGCAGTTGGGGGACCCTATACGAGCAGTACTTC
>.|TRBJ2-2|.|TRBV28
CASSLGLSTGELFF
TGTGCCAGCAGTTTAGGGCTTTCCACCGGGGAGCTGTTTTTT
>.|TRBJ2-7|once|TRBV7-9
CASSSTTGPPPREQYF
TGTGCCAGCAGCTCTACGACAGGCCCACCGCCGCGGGAGCAGTACTTC
>TRBD2|TRBJ2-1|.|TRBV4-1
CASSQPSGAQVGEQFF
TGCGCCAGCAGCCAACCTAGCGGGGCACAGGTAGGGGAGCAGTTCTTC
>TRBD1|TRBJ1-2|.|TRBV15
CATSRGDRDYGYTF
TGTGCCACCAGCAGAGGGGACAGGGACTATGGCTACACCTTC
>TRBD1|TRBJ1-2|.|TRBV29-1
CSTESGTGDYGYTF
TGCAGCACCGAGAGTGGGACAGGGGACTATGGCTACACCTTC
>TRBD1|TRBJ2-7|.|TRBV6-1
CASSDLVRGRVGYEQYF
TGTGCCAGCAGTGATTTAGTCAGGGGGCGTGTGGGCTACGAGCAGTACTTC
>.|TRBJ2-2|.|TRBV25-1
CASSEFTGINTGELFF
TGTGCCAGCAGTGAATTCACAGGGATCAACACCGGGGAGCTGTTTTTT
>.|TRBJ1-1|.|TRBV19
CASSMREGSTEAFF
TGTGCCAGTAGTATGAGGGAGGGGAGCACTGAAGCTTTCTTT
>.|TRBJ2-5|.|TRBV14
CASSQGILPVMGQYF
TGTGCCAGCAGCCAAGGGATACTTCCGGTGATGGGCCAGTACTTC
>.|TRBJ2-2|.|TRBV29-1
CSVTGMTDNTGELFF
TGCAGCGTTACCGGGATGACGGATAACACCGGGGAGCTGTTTTTT
>.|TRBJ1-2|.|TRBV7-9
CASSPLAKTADYGYTF
TGTGCCAGCAGCCCCCTGGCCAAAACGGCCGATTATGGCTACACCTTC
>.|TRBJ2-7|.|TRBV10-2
CASSWSGPYEQYF
TGCGCCAGCAGTTGGAGCGGGCCCTACGAGCAGTACTTC
>.|TRBJ2-1|once|TRBV9
CASSPSLRNEQFF
TGTGCCAGCAGCCCCTCCCTACGCAATGAGCAGTTCTTC
>TRBD2|TRBJ2-1|.|TRBV29-1
CSGEVGRGGDEQFF
TGCAGCGGGGAGGTCGGGAGGGGAGGCGATGAGCAGTTCTTC
>TRBD2|TRBJ2-4|.|TRBV28
CASSLVGGRVDIQYF
TGTGCCAGCAGTTTAGTCGGCGGGAGGGTAGACATTCAGTACTTC
>.|TRBJ2-3|.|TRBV29-1
CSVEKGGGTDTQYF
TGCAGCGTTGAAAAGGGCGGGGGCACAGATACGCAGTATTTT
>TRBD1|TRBJ1-1|.|TRBV5-1
CASSYGQGASTEAFF
TGCGCCAGCAGCTACGGACAGGGGGCCAGCACTGAAGCTTTCTTT
>.|TRBJ1-6|.|TRBV27
CASSYRGGNSPLHF
TGTGCCAGCAGTTATAGGGGGGGTAATTCACCCCTCCACTTT
>TRBD1|TRBJ1-1|.|TRBV9
CASSVGPPGQGNTEAFF
TGTGCCAGCAGCGTAGGCCCCCCCGGACAGGGGAACACTGAAGCTTTCTTT
>.|TRBJ2-1|.|TRBV7-6
CASLGENEQFF
TGTGCCAGTTTAGGGGAAAATGAGCAGTTCTTC
>TRBD1|TRBJ1-2|.|TRBV5-4
CASSFNRQGLYGYTF
TGTGCCAGCAGCTTTAATCGACAGGGGCTGTATGGCTACACCTTC
>.|TRBJ2-5|once|TRBV6-5
CASRDGRAGTQYF
TGTGCCAGCAGAGACGGACGGGCGGGGACCCAGTACTTC
>.|TRBJ2-7|.|TRBV5-4
CASSLGVGDYEQYF
TGTGCCAGCAGCTTGGGGGTAGGGGACTACGAGCAGTACTTC
>.|TRBJ2-7|.|TRBV10-2
CASSDSDGSDYEQYF
TGCGCCAGCAGTGATTCGGACGGCTCCGACTACGAGCAGTACTTC
>TRBD1|TRBJ2-7|.|TRBV10-2
CASSADRVGLEQYF
TGCGCCAGCAGCGCGGACAGGGTGGGGCTCGAGCAGTACTTC
>.|TRBJ1-1|.|TRBV27
CASSPASGRGPTQAFF
TGTGCCAGCAGTCCTGCATCAGGTAGGGGCCCCACGCAAGCTTTCTTT
>TRBD2|TRBJ2-3|.|TRBV11-2
CASSFLAGYTDTQYF
TGTGCCAGCAGCTTCCTAGCGGGGTACACAGATACGCAGTATTTT
>.|TRBJ1-1|.|TRBV6-1
CASSEAPGMNTEAFF
TGTGCCAGCAGTGAAGCGCCAGGGATGAACACTGAAGCTTTCTTT
>TRBD2|TRBJ2-7|.|TRBV2
CASSEVAGASEQYF
TGTGCCAGCAGTGAAGTTGCGGGAGCAAGCGAGCAGTACTTC
>.|TRBJ2-7|.|TRBV23-1
CASSQSPRLDYEQYF
TGCGCCAGCAGTCAATCCCCGAGACTGGACTACGAGCAGTACTTC
>TRBD2|TRBJ2-3|.|TRBV5-6
CASSLTGASGISDTQYF
TGTGCCAGCAGCCTTACCGGGGCTAGCGGGATCTCAGATACGCAGTATTTT
>.|TRBJ2-7|.|TRBV4-1
CASSQDRGGSNYEQYF
TGCGCCAGCAGCCAAGATCGAGGGGGTTCAAACTACGAGCAGTACTTC
>.|TRBJ2-3|.|TRBV2
CASEPPTDTQYF
TGTGCCAGCGAGCCGCCCACAGATACGCAGTATTTT
>.|TRBJ1-2|many|TRBV6-1
CASTDSLYGYTF
TGTGCCAGCACGGACAGCCTCTATGGCTACACCTTC
>TRBD1|TRBJ1-5|.|TRBV4-1
CASSLGQGGGQPQHF
TGCGCCAGCAGCCTCGGACAGGGGGGCGGTCAGCCCCAGCATTTT
>TRBD2|TRBJ2-1|.|TRBV12-5
CASGLSGSLGVEQFF
TGTGCTAGTGGTTTAAGCGGGAGCTTGGGGGTTGAGCAGTTCTTC
>.|TRBJ2-7|.|TRBV4-1
CASSHLQGDEQYF
TGCGCCAGCAGCCACTTACAGGGAGACGAGCAGTACTTC
>.|TRBJ1-4|.|TRBV4-1
CASGEWEDSATNEKLFF
TGCGCCAGCGGAGAGTGGGAAGACTCTGCAACTAATGAAAAACTGTTTTTT